Below are 10 T cell receptor beta chains sequenced from a single sample in a study of T cell repertoires in cytomegalovirus infection. TCRdb called the reads again in MiXCR, with one record for every CDR3 protein. The sample holds about 830,000 distinct CDR3 sequences, 30% to 35% seen once. For these receptors, no antigen is known. The sequencing used cultured CD8+ T cells from PBMCs, collected from culture after CMV antigen stimulation. These receptors were collected from a human donor in good health (CMV status not recorded). Some clones in this sample may be carry-over from other donors' samples.

This clonotype was counted a few times. CDR3 protein: CASSSDRVETQYF. CDR3 in DNA: TGTGCCAGCAGCTCCGACAGGGTAGAGACCCAGTACTTC. The rearrangement links TRBV7-6 to TRBJ2-5; TRBD1 matches at 7 bases. This CDR3 has 13 residues. Germline values: CDR1 SGHVS, CDR2 FNYEAQ. With V trimmed by 4 bases and J by 4 bases, 3 bases remained unmatched.

The chain joins TRBV6-1 to TRBJ2-7; D uncertain. The V and J ends lost 3 bases and 0 bases respectively, with 12 bases between them. Germline values: CDR1 MNHNS, CDR2 SASEGT. The CDR3 loop spans 15 amino acids. CDR3 nucleotides: TGTGCCAGCAGTGATGGGCAGCCTAGCTCCTACGAGCAGTACTTC. Residues: CASSDGQPSSYEQYF.

V usage is TRBV7-6 and J usage is TRBJ2-5, with D possibly called TRBD1 or TRBD2 (5 bases each). The CDR3 has 16 amino acids. V lost 0 bases to trimming and J lost 1 base, with 12 bases between them. Germline assignment: CDR1 SGHVS and CDR2 FNYEAQ. The CDR3 is CASSLAGVGLQETQYF. Here the CDR3 DNA reads TGTGCCAGCAGCTTAGCGGGGGTCGGCCTCCAAGAGACCCAGTACTTC.

A word on this clonotype: A much larger clone lies one base from this, so it may be a read error. The V call is TRBV7-2, the J call TRBJ1-4, with D unresolved. CDR3 length: 14 residues. Germline V gene data show CDR1 as SGHTA and CDR2 as FQGNSA. Written as DNA, the CDR3 is TGTGTCAGCAGCATCGGACTGATTAATGAAAAACTGTTTTTT. This sequence encodes CVSSIGLINEKLFF.

A few counts support this clonotype. CDR3 sequence (DNA): TGCGCCAGCAGCCAAGATTTTAGCGGGGGGGTGGAAAATGAGCAGTTCTTC. Protein sequence: CASSQDFSGGVENEQFF. V usage is TRBV4-1 and J usage is TRBJ2-1; 11 positions match TRBD2. Germline V lookup: CDR1 MGHRA, CDR2 YSYEKL. V was clipped by 0 bases and J by 7 bases; unmatched bases: 8. This CDR3 spans 17 amino acids.

The chain links TRBV6-1 to TRBJ2-2; 9 positions agree with TRBD2. CDR1 and CDR2 from the germline V gene are MNHNS and SASEGT. The junction had 13 bases not matched to a gene; V was cut back by 6 bases and J by 5 bases. This CDR3 region has 17 residues. CDR3: CASSPRAGGPGTGELFF. Written as DNA, the CDR3 is TGTGCCAGCAGCCCCCGGGCGGGGGGGCCTGGGACCGGGGAGCTGTTTTTT.

This clonotype was found many times. The CDR3 loop is CASSSSSSGNTIYF. Here the CDR3 DNA reads TGTGCCAGCAGCTCCAGTAGCTCTGGAAACACCATATATTTT. The chain combines TRBV7-6 with TRBJ1-3; D ambiguous. Germline V gene data show CDR1 as SGHVS and CDR2 as FNYEAQ. This CDR3 has 14 residues. V was cut by 4 bases and J by 0 bases, with 7 bases left in between.

Only a few counts were recorded for this clonotype. J is TRBJ1-1 and V is TRBV7-2, with D hard to call. This CDR3 has 13 residues. The V end lost 6 bases, the J end lost 6 bases, and 14 bases lay between the germline ends. Germline V gene lookup returns CDR1 SGHTA and CDR2 FQGNSA. Here the CDR3 DNA reads TGTGCCAGCAGTCTAGCTAACAGCGCTGAAGCTTTCTTT. As protein: CASSLANSAEAFF.

V is TRBV28 and J is TRBJ1-1; D gene ambiguous. The CDR3 is 15 amino acids. Trimming took off 7 bases at V and 5 bases at J, with 20 bases between the two ends. Germline V gene lookup returns CDR1 MDHEN and CDR2 SYDVKM. CDR3 DNA sequence: TGTGCCAGCAATTACCGGAGTGGTCGGGGAACTGAAGCTTTCTTT. It is translated as CASNYRSGRGTEAFF.

V gene TRBV4-1 combines with J gene TRBJ2-1; D perhaps matches TRBD1 (6 bases). The CDR3 spans 11 residues. Trimming shortened V by 5 bases and J by 11 bases, and 10 bases separated the two germline ends. Germline CDR1 is MGHRA and CDR2 is YSYEKL. CDR3 amino acids: CASSSQGQQFF. CDR3 coding DNA: TGCGCCAGCAGCTCACAGGGTCAGCAGTTCTTC.